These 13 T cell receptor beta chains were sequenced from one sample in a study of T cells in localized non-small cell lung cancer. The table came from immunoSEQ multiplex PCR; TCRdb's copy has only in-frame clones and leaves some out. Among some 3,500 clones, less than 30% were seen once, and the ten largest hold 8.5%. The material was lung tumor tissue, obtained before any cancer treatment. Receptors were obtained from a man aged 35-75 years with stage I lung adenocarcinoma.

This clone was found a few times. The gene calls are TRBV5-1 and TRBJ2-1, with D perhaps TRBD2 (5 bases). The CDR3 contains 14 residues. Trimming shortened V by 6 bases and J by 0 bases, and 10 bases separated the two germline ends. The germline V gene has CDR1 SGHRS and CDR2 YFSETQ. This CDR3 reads CASNRGSSYNEQFF. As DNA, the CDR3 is TGCGCCAGCAATCGGGGAAGCTCCTACAATGAGCAGTTCTTC.

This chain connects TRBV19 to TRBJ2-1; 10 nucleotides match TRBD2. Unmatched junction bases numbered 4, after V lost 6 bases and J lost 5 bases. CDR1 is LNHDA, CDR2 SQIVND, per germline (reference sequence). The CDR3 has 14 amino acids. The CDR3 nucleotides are TGTGCCAGTAGCCTAGCGGGGGTCCACAATGAGCAGTTCTTC. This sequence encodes CASSLAGVHNEQFF.

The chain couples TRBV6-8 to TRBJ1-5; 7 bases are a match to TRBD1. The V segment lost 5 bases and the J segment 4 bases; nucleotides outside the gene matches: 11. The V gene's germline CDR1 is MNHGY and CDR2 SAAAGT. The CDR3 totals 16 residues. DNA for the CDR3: TGTGCCAGCAGTAGGACAGCCCTACAGGGGAATCAGCCCCAGCATTTT. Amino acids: CASSRTALQGNQPQHF.

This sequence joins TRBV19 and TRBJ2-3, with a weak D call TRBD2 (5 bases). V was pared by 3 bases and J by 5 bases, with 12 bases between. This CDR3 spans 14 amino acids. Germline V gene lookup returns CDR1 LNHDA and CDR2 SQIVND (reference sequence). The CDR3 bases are TGTGCCAGTAGTATTGCGGCGGGCGAAGATACGCAGTATTTT. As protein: CASSIAAGEDTQYF.

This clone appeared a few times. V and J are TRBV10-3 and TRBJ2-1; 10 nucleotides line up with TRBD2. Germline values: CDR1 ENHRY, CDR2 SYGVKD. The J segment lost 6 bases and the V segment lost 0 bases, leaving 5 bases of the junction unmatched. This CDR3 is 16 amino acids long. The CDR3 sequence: CAISESAGGSSNEQFF. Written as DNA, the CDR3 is TGTGCCATCAGTGAGTCAGCGGGAGGGTCGTCCAATGAGCAGTTCTTC.

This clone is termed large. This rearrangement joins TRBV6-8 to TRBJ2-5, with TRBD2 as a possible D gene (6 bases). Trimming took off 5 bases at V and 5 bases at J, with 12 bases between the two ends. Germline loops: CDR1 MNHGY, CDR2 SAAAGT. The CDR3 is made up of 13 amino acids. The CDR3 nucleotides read TGTGCCAGCAGTGCCGGCCTAGCGGAGACCCAGTACTTC. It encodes CASSAGLAETQYF.

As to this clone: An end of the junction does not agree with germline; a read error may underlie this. Here the CDR3 reads CASSERVTGPAYHF. The DNA of the CDR3 is TGTGCCAGCAGTGAAAGGGTTACAGGGCCAGCTTACCACTTC. The rearrangement joins TRBV9 to TRBJ2-7; D perhaps matches TRBD1 (6 bases). This CDR3 spans 14 amino acids. Germline V gives CDR1 SGDLS, CDR2 YYNGEE.

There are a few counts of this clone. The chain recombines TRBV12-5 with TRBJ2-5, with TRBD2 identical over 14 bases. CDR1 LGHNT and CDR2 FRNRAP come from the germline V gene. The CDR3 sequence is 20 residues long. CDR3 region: CASIKKLGTSGGEAQETQYF. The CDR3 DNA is TGTGCCAGCATTAAAAAACTCGGGACTAGCGGGGGAGAAGCTCAAGAGACCCAGTACTTC.

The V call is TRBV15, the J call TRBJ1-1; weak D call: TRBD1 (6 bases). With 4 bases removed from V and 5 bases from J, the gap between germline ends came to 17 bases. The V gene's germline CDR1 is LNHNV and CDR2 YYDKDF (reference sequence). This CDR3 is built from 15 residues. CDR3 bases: TGTGCCACCAGCACCCAAATACAGGGCTGGACTGAAGCTTTCTTT. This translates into CATSTQIQGWTEAFF.

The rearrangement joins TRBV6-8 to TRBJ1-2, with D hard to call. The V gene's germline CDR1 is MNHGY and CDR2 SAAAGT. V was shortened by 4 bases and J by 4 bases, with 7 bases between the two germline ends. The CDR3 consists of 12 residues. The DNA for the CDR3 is TGTGCCAGCAGTTCAGACACCTATGGCTACACCTTC. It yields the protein CASSSDTYGYTF.

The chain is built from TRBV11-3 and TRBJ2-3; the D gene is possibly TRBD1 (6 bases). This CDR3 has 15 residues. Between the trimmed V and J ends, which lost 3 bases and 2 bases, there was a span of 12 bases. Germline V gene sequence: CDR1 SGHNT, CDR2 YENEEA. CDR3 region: CASSFLDRYTDTQYF. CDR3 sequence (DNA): TGTGCCAGCAGCTTCCTGGACAGATACACAGATACGCAGTATTTT.

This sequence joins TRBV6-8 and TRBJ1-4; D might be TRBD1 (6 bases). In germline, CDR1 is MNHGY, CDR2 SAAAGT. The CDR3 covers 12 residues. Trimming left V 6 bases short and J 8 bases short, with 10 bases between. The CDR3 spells CASRPGTEKLFF. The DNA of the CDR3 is TGTGCCAGCAGACCCGGGACAGAAAAACTGTTTTTT.

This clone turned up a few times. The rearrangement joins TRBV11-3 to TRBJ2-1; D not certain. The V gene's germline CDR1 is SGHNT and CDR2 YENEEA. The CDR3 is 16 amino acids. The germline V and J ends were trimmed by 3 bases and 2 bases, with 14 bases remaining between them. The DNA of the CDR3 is TGTGCCAGCAGCTTGGAAGGCCGATTAACCTACAATGAGCAGTTCTTC. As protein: CASSLEGRLTYNEQFF.